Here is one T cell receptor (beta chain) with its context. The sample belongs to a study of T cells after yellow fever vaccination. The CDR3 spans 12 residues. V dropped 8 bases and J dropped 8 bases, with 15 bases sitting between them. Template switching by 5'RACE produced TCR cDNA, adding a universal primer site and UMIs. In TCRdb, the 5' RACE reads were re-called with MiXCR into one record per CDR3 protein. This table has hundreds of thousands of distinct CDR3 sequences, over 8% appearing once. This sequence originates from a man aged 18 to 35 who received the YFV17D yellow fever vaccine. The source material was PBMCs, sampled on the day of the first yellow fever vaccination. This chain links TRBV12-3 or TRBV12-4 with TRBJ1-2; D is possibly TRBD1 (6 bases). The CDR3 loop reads CASSLGGAGYTF. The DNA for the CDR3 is TGTGCCAGCTCCTTAGGGGGAGCAGGCTACACCTTC.